A single sample is the source of the 18 T cell receptor beta chains below, sequenced in a study of T and B cells in COVID-19 patients. Multiplex PCR with BIOMED2 TRB-A/B primer pools amplified TRB rearrangements. TCRdb re-derived calls from the multiplex PCR reads in MiXCR, one entry per CDR3 protein. Here the sample spans around 30,000 distinct CDR3 sequences, less than 35% being singletons. Blood genomic DNA input for TRB amplification was roughly 230-550 ng. Sequencing was done on a sample of blood. The receptors here all came from a human donor who had recovered from COVID-19.

In its sample, this clonotype was seen many times. The V call is TRBV12-3 or TRBV12-4, the J call TRBJ2-1, with 10 positions matching TRBD2. This CDR3 has 15 residues. With 4 bases clipped from V and 6 bases from J, the junction kept 6 bases outside the gene matches. CDR3 loop: CASSSPGLASNEQFF. For the CDR3, the DNA is TGTGCCAGCAGTTCTCCGGGACTAGCGAGCAATGAGCAGTTCTTC.

This clonotype was picked up one time. The chain links TRBV19 to TRBJ1-1; D remains unclear. From germline, CDR1 is LNHDA and CDR2 SQIVND (reference sequence). This CDR3 contains 15 residues. The V gene lost 10 bases and the J gene lost 3 bases, with 21 bases spanning the gap. Here the CDR3 DNA reads TGTGCCATCAGCCCTCAGACATCCTGGGACACTGAAGCTTTCTTT. Translation gives CAISPQTSWDTEAFF.

V gene TRBV21-1 combines with J gene TRBJ2-3. TRBV21-1 is noted as a pseudogene. The CDR3 spans 12 residues. The CDR3 sequence is CASSKQRQAQYF. As DNA, the CDR3 is TGTGCCAGCAGCAAGCAAAGGCAGGCGCAGTATTTT.

The CDR3 DNA follows: TGTGCCACCAGTGACAGAAGGGGCGAGAAAGAGACCCAGTACTTC. Protein product: CATSDRRGEKETQYF. The chain uses TRBV24-1 and TRBJ2-5; D perhaps matches TRBD1 (5 bases). The V gene's germline CDR1 is KGHDR and CDR2 SFDVKD. V was pared by 4 bases and J by 3 bases, with 14 bases between. The CDR3 loop spans 15 amino acids.

The chain recombines TRBV19 with TRBJ2-1; 7 bases are shared with TRBD2. This CDR3 region has 14 residues. J was trimmed by 6 bases and V by 4 bases; bases with no gene match: 6. The V gene's germline CDR1 is LNHDA and CDR2 SQIVND (reference sequence). CDR3 bases: TGTGCCAGTAGTAAAGGCCTAGCGGTCAATGAGCAGTTCTTC. It translates to CASSKGLAVNEQFF. Supplemented by reference TRBV19 and TRBJ2-1, the full variable domain reads DGGITQSPKYLFRKEGQNVTLSCEQNLNHDAMYWYRQDPGQGLRLIYYSQIVNDFQKGDIAEGYSVSREKKESFPLTVTSAQKNPTAFYLCASSKGLAVNEQFFGPGTRLTVL.

The rearrangement uses TRBV5-1 and TRBJ2-2, with D unclear. V lost 3 bases to trimming and J lost 2 bases, with 14 bases between them. Germline V gives CDR1 SGHRS, CDR2 YFSETQ. The CDR3 runs to 16 residues. CDR3 coding DNA: TGCGCCAGCAGCTCACCACACGTACTAAACACCGGGGAGCTGTTTTTT. It yields the protein CASSSPHVLNTGELFF. Looking up the rest from reference TRBV5-1 and TRBJ2-2 gives the full variable domain: KAGVTQTPRYLIKTRGQQVTLSCSPISGHRSVSWYQQTPGQGLQFLFEYFSETQRNKGNFPGRFSGRQFSNSRSEMNVSTLELGDSALYLCASSSPHVLNTGELFFGEGSRLTVL.

The genes are TRBV20-1 and TRBJ2-5; D may be TRBD2 (5 bases). The germline V and J ends were trimmed by 5 bases and 5 bases, with 9 bases remaining between them. The CDR3 has 11 amino acids. CDR1 is DFQATT and CDR2 is SNEGSKA in the germline V gene (reference sequence). This chain's CDR3 is CSALDLETQYF. In DNA form, the CDR3 reads TGCAGTGCTCTGGACTTGGAGACCCAGTACTTC.

The chain joins TRBV12-3 or TRBV12-4 to TRBJ1-2; D might be TRBD1 (5 bases). The germline V and J ends were trimmed by 1 base and 6 bases, with 9 bases remaining between them. The CDR3 has 13 residues. The CDR3 spells CASSLEGTNGYTF. The DNA of the CDR3 is TGTGCCAGCAGTTTAGAAGGGACGAATGGCTACACCTTC.

The table lists this clonotype with many counts. The chain combines TRBV18 with TRBJ2-5; D gene uncertain. The CDR3 runs to 15 residues. V was clipped by 8 bases and J by 3 bases, with 19 bases between them. The germline V gene encodes CDR1 KGHSH and CDR2 LQKENI. CDR3 amino acids: CASTSGKRKKETQYF. CDR3 bases: TGTGCCAGCACATCGGGTAAACGCAAAAAAGAGACCCAGTACTTC.

This clonotype came up a few times. The chain has TRBV4-3 and TRBJ2-5, with D tentatively TRBD1 (5 bases). The CDR3 contains 14 residues. The germline CDR1 and CDR2 sequences are LGHNA and YSLEER. V was shortened by 0 bases and J by 3 bases, with 8 bases between the two germline ends. CDR3 in amino acids: CASSQDTGKETQYF. CDR3 DNA: TGCGCCAGCAGCCAAGATACAGGAAAAGAGACCCAGTACTTC.

This clonotype appeared many times. The J gene is TRBJ2-1, the V gene TRBV19; 12 nucleotides align to TRBD1. V trimming: 3 bases; J trimming: 4 bases; junction bases outside the gene matches: 10. The CDR3 extends over 18 amino acids. Per germline, CDR1 LNHDA and CDR2 SQIVND (reference sequence). The CDR3 DNA reads TGTGCCAGTAGTATGGGTCCCGGGACAGGGGGCGCGTACAATGAGCAGTTCTTC. It codes for CASSMGPGTGGAYNEQFF.

This clonotype was counted a few times. This chain joins TRBV6-5 and TRBJ1-5; no clear D. V shed 4 bases and J shed 4 bases, with 8 bases lying between them. Per germline, CDR1 MNHEY and CDR2 SVGAGI. This CDR3 contains 13 residues. The CDR3 is CASSSSENQPQHF. CDR3 nucleotide sequence: TGTGCCAGCAGTTCGTCAGAAAATCAGCCCCAGCATTTT.

For this clonotype: Sequence at one end of the junction differs from germline and may be a read error. The V gene is TRBV4-2, the J gene TRBJ1-4; D unclear. The CDR3 covers 14 residues. Germline V gene lookup returns CDR1 LGHNA and CDR2 YNFKEQ. The CDR3 protein is CASSQASGREKLFF. The CDR3 bases are TGCGCCAGCAGCCAAGCCTCGGGCAGGGAAAAACTGTTTTTT.

This sequence joins TRBV5-6 and TRBJ1-2; D is undetermined. CDR1 and CDR2 (germline): SGHDT, YYEEEE. Between the trimmed V and J ends, which lost 6 bases and 2 bases, there was a span of 14 bases. The CDR3 length is 14 residues. The CDR3 bases are TGTGCCAGCACCCCGCAGGAAGCGAACTATGGCTACACCTTC. Translation gives CASTPQEANYGYTF.

This chain joins TRBV12-3 or TRBV12-4 and TRBJ2-7; D is unresolved. Trimming stripped 5 bases from V and 4 bases from J, with 9 bases between. The CDR3 contains 12 residues. The chain's CDR3 is CASSTGWYEQYF. The CDR3 DNA reads TGTGCCAGCAGTACCGGTTGGTACGAGCAGTACTTC.

This clonotype has just a few counts. The genes are TRBV10-3 and TRBJ1-1, with D perhaps TRBD1 (6 bases). Trimming took off 3 bases at V and 3 bases at J, with 11 bases between the two ends. Germline V lookup: CDR1 ENHRY, CDR2 SYGVKD. The CDR3 sequence is 14 residues long. Here the CDR3 DNA reads TGTGCCATCAGTGAAGGGGGTAGGGACACTGAAGCTTTCTTT. As protein: CAISEGGRDTEAFF.

This clonotype has only a few counts. CDR3 nucleotide sequence: TGTGCCAGTAGTCGCTCGGGATCCATTACCGAGCAGTACTTC. This translates into CASSRSGSITEQYF. The chain carries TRBV19 and TRBJ2-7; TRBD2 is a possible D gene (5 bases). Germline V gene data show CDR1 as LNHDA and CDR2 as SQIVND (reference sequence). The CDR3 is made up of 14 amino acids. The V end lost 5 bases, the J end lost 6 bases, and 17 bases lay between the germline ends.

The J gene is TRBJ2-1, the V gene TRBV29-1; 10 bases agree with TRBD2. In germline, CDR1 is SQVTM, CDR2 ANQGSEA. V lost 1 base to trimming and J lost 2 bases; unmatched junction nucleotides: 5. The CDR3 is 16 residues long. The CDR3 nucleotides are TGCAGCGTTGAAGTCGGACTAGCGGAGGCCTACAATGAGCAGTTCTTC. Translating gives CSVEVGLAEAYNEQFF.